A single sample gave rise to the 24 T cell receptor beta chains below, sequenced in a study of blood T cell repertoires in COVID-19. Only in-frame clones appear in the TCRdb table, and some are missing; sequencing was by immunoSEQ multiplex PCR. The table lists approximately 80,000 clones, 81% of them singletons, with about 45% in the top ten. What was sequenced was peripheral blood. The receptors come from a man older than 75 with acute or convalescent COVID-19.

This chain connects TRBV2 to TRBJ2-7; 7 bases agree with TRBD1. With 6 bases clipped from V and 0 bases from J, the junction kept 5 bases outside the gene matches. The CDR3 spans 14 residues. Germline-derived CDR1 and CDR2 are SNHLY and FYNNEI. The CDR3 DNA is TGTGCCAGCAGCTTGGACAGGAACTCCTACGAGCAGTACTTC. Its protein product is CASSLDRNSYEQYF.

The gene calls are TRBV2 and TRBJ2-6; D gene uncertain. The CDR3 is made up of 15 amino acids. Germline CDR1 and CDR2: SNHLY and FYNNEI. The germline V and J ends were trimmed by 8 bases and 0 bases, with 11 bases remaining between them. The CDR3 DNA is TGTGCCAGCTCGACTTGGTACTCTGGGGCCAACGTCCTGACTTTC. As protein: CASSTWYSGANVLTF.

The chain carries TRBV24-1 and TRBJ1-2, with 9 positions matching TRBD1. Germline V gene data show CDR1 as KGHDR and CDR2 as SFDVKD. The J segment lost 6 bases and the V segment lost 7 bases, leaving 5 bases of the junction unmatched. The CDR3 runs 13 residues. This CDR3 is CATSPGQGHGYTF. In nucleotides, the CDR3 is TGTGCCACCAGCCCGGGACAGGGCCATGGCTACACCTTC.

CDR3 sequence reads: CASSSTGSNEKLFF. The CDR3 region has the DNA TGCGCCAGCAGCTCGACAGGATCGAATGAAAAACTGTTTTTT. The J gene is TRBJ1-4, the V gene TRBV5-1; D may be TRBD1 (6 bases). This CDR3 contains 14 residues. Deletions cut 3 bases from V and 5 bases from J, with 11 bases between. Germline CDR1 is SGHRS and CDR2 is YFSETQ. Full variable domain (outside the CDR3, taken from reference TRBV5-1 and TRBJ1-4): KAGVTQTPRYLIKTRGQQVTLSCSPISGHRSVSWYQQTPGQGLQFLFEYFSETQRNKGNFPGRFSGRQFSNSRSEMNVSTLELGDSALYLCASSSTGSNEKLFFGSGTQLSVL.

This sequence joins TRBV6-4 and TRBJ1-2; maybe TRBD1 (5 bases). Germline values: CDR1 MRHNA, CDR2 SNTAGT. CDR3 length: 12 residues. Trimming left V 2 bases short and J 4 bases short, with 5 bases between. The CDR3 spells CASSDRGYGYTF. CDR3 bases: TGTGCCAGCAGTGACAGGGGCTATGGCTACACCTTC.

The chain combines TRBV6-5 with TRBJ1-3; TRBD1 might be the D (6 bases). V was shortened by 6 bases and J by 1 base, with 10 bases between the two germline ends. Germline CDR1 and CDR2: MNHEY and SVGAGI. The CDR3 has 14 residues. The CDR3 coding sequence is TGTGCCAGCAGACTAGGGGGTTCTGGAAACACCATATATTTT. Encoded protein: CASRLGGSGNTIYF.

The rearrangement uses TRBV4-1 and TRBJ2-1; tentatively, D is TRBD2 (6 bases). Trimming took off 5 bases at V and 0 bases at J, with 14 bases between the two ends. CDR1 is MGHRA, CDR2 YSYEKL, per germline. CDR3 length equals 16 residues. In DNA, the CDR3 is TGCGCCAGCAGCGACCCCCGGCGGGGCTCCTACAATGAGCAGTTCTTC. The encoded protein is CASSDPRRGSYNEQFF.

V usage is TRBV11-2 and J usage is TRBJ1-3, with a possible D match to TRBD1 (6 bases). The CDR3 is 17 residues long. V lost 3 bases and J lost 4, with 19 bases in between. Germline values: CDR1 SGHAT, CDR2 FQNNGV. The CDR3, as DNA: TGTGCCAGCAGCTTCCTAGGGGGGGGGCGGCGCGGAAACACCATATATTTT. Translating gives CASSFLGGGRRGNTIYF.

V and J are TRBV6-1 and TRBJ1-4; possibly TRBD1 for D (5 bases). CDR1 is MNHNS, CDR2 SASEGT, per germline. CDR3 size: 14 residues. The V and J ends lost 2 bases and 8 bases respectively, with 12 bases between them. CDR3 nucleotide sequence: TGTGCCAGCAGTGAAACAGGACCCCCAGAAAAACTGTTTTTT. Amino acids: CASSETGPPEKLFF.

This chain connects TRBV29-1 to TRBJ1-3; D ambiguous. Trimming removed 3 bases from V and 3 bases from J, with 12 bases in between. Germline V gene lookup returns CDR1 SQVTM and CDR2 ANQGSEA. This CDR3 is 14 amino acids long. The CDR3 loop reads CSVEDTGIGNTIYF. The CDR3 DNA reads TGCAGCGTTGAGGATACCGGGATTGGAAACACCATATATTTT.

The chain links TRBV5-1 to TRBJ2-1, with 10 bases that match TRBD2. The CDR3 is 15 residues long. J gave up 8 bases and V 2 bases, and 7 bases lay outside the gene matches. Per the germline V gene, CDR1 is SGHRS and CDR2 is YFSETQ. The CDR3 reads CASSLTGTSEDEQFF. The CDR3 DNA follows: TGCGCCAGCAGCTTAACCGGGACTAGCGAAGATGAGCAGTTCTTC.

The chain links TRBV15 to TRBJ1-3, with 7 bases lining up with TRBD1. Germline trimming cut 1 base from V and 0 bases from J; bases unmatched to any gene: 3. This CDR3 contains 16 residues. Germline assignment: CDR1 LNHNV and CDR2 YYDKDF (reference sequence). The CDR3 DNA reads TGTGCCACCAGCAGAGCGGGGGACAGCTCTGGAAACACCATATATTTT. Translated: CATSRAGDSSGNTIYF.

The genes are TRBV27 and TRBJ2-1, with TRBD2 matching 14 bases. Germline assignment: CDR1 MNHEY and CDR2 SMNVEV (reference sequence). The V and J ends lost 5 bases and 12 bases, in that order; junction bases with no gene match: 9. This CDR3 is 15 amino acids long. CDR3 amino acids: CASSPGTSGSVGQFF. The DNA for the CDR3 is TGTGCCAGCAGTCCCGGGACTAGCGGGAGTGTAGGGCAGTTCTTC.

The chain links TRBV5-1 to TRBJ1-1, with 7 bases lining up with TRBD1. Unmatched junction bases numbered 5, after V lost 0 bases and J lost 0 bases. The CDR3 has 16 amino acids. Germline V gives CDR1 SGHRS, CDR2 YFSETQ. The chain's CDR3 is CASSLAQGLVNTEAFF. DNA of the CDR3: TGCGCCAGCAGCTTGGCACAGGGGTTAGTGAACACTGAAGCTTTCTTT.

The genes are TRBV7-8 and TRBJ1-5; D perhaps matches TRBD1 (6 bases). The CDR3 is 16 residues long. The germline gives CDR1 SGHVS, CDR2 FQNEAQ. V was shortened by 1 base and J by 3 bases, with 13 bases between the two germline ends. The CDR3 region has the DNA TGTGCCAGCAGCTTAGTTTGGGGACAAACCAATCAGCCCCAGCATTTT. It codes for CASSLVWGQTNQPQHF.

The rearrangement uses TRBV19 and TRBJ2-1, with 13 bases lining up with TRBD2. With V trimmed by 5 bases and J by 4 bases, 5 bases remained unmatched. CDR1 and CDR2 (germline): LNHDA, SQIVND (reference sequence). CDR3 length: 16 residues. The CDR3 region is CASSPRLAGGYNEQFF. For the CDR3, the DNA is TGTGCCAGTAGTCCGCGACTAGCGGGAGGATACAATGAGCAGTTCTTC.

This clone appeared a single time. This chain joins TRBV5-6 and TRBJ1-1, with 9 nucleotides matching TRBD1. Unmatched junction bases numbered 4, after V lost 4 bases and J lost 6 bases. Germline values: CDR1 SGHDT, CDR2 YYEEEE. The CDR3 contains 13 residues. CDR3 amino acids: CASSLGTGSEAFF. CDR3 sequence (DNA): TGTGCCAGCAGCCTAGGGACAGGGTCTGAAGCTTTCTTT.

The chain has TRBV13 and TRBJ1-1; D possibly corresponds to TRBD1 (5 bases). Germline lookup yields CDR1 PRHDT and CDR2 FYEKMQ (reference sequence). Trimming left V 5 bases short and J 1 base short, with 17 bases between. The CDR3 totals 16 residues. The CDR3 DNA is TGTGCCAGCAGCCCCACTGAAGGGGCGGAGAACACTGAAGCTTTCTTT. Amino acids: CASSPTEGAENTEAFF. The variable domain in full, completed from reference TRBV13 and TRBJ1-1, reads AAGVIQSPRHLIKEKRETATLKCYPIPRHDTVYWYQQGPGQDPQFLISFYEKMQSDKGSIPDRFSAQQFSDYHSELNMSSLELGDSALYFCASSPTEGAENTEAFFGQGTRLTVV.

The CDR3 region has the DNA TGTGCCAGCATACCGCCGGGAGGCTCCGGAAACACCATATATTTT. This encodes CASIPPGGSGNTIYF. This chain uses TRBV6-5 with TRBJ1-3; D gene uncertain. V lost 7 bases to trimming and J lost 4 bases, with 17 bases between them. Germline V lookup: CDR1 MNHEY, CDR2 SVGAGI. The CDR3 extends over 15 amino acids.

This chain joins TRBV19 and TRBJ2-7; D might be TRBD1 (5 bases). Germline loops: CDR1 LNHDA, CDR2 SQIVND (reference sequence). This CDR3 region has 14 residues. V lost 5 bases to trimming and J lost 0 bases, with 11 bases between them. CDR3 region: CASSETAHSYEQYF. The CDR3 DNA is TGTGCCAGTAGTGAGACAGCGCACTCCTACGAGCAGTACTTC. The full variable domain, its missing parts supplied by reference TRBV19 and TRBJ2-7, is DGGITQSPKYLFRKEGQNVTLSCEQNLNHDAMYWYRQDPGQGLRLIYYSQIVNDFQKGDIAEGYSVSREKKESFPLTVTSAQKNPTAFYLCASSETAHSYEQYFGPGTRLTVT.

V is TRBV5-1 and J is TRBJ1-4; the D gene is possibly TRBD1 (6 bases). Trimming removed 7 bases from V and 8 bases from J, with 27 bases in between. Germline CDR1 and CDR2: SGHRS and YFSETQ. The CDR3 sequence is 17 residues long. The CDR3 spells CASARGRARGIGEKLFF. CDR3 coding DNA: TGCGCCAGCGCCAGGGGCAGGGCAAGGGGAATAGGCGAAAAACTGTTTTTT.

This clone was recorded a few times. The chain recombines TRBV19 with TRBJ2-2, with D tentatively TRBD1 (6 bases). Germline loops: CDR1 LNHDA, CDR2 SQIVND (reference sequence). The V gene lost 5 bases and the J gene lost 3 bases, with 10 bases spanning the gap. The CDR3 covers 14 residues. CDR3 DNA sequence: TGTGCCAGTAGTCAGCCAGGGGACACCGGGGAGCTGTTTTTT. Amino acids: CASSQPGDTGELFF.

The chain is built from TRBV7-3 and TRBJ2-1; 10 positions agree with TRBD2. V gave up 0 bases and J gave up 0 bases; unmatched junction bases: 5. Germline CDR1 SGHTA, CDR2 FQGTGA. This CDR3 is built from 18 residues. The CDR3: CASSLTGLAGDSYNEQFF. In DNA, the CDR3 is TGTGCCAGCAGCTTAACTGGCCTAGCGGGAGACTCCTACAATGAGCAGTTCTTC.

This chain uses TRBV5-1 with TRBJ2-3; D is unresolved. The V gene's germline CDR1 is SGHRS and CDR2 YFSETQ. The CDR3 has 13 residues. V lost 6 bases to trimming and J lost 4 bases, with 12 bases between them. Here the CDR3 DNA reads TGCGCCAGCAAAAGATCGGCGGCAGATACGCAGTATTTT. This encodes CASKRSAADTQYF. Combining the CDR3 with reference TRBV5-1 and TRBJ2-3 gives the whole variable domain KAGVTQTPRYLIKTRGQQVTLSCSPISGHRSVSWYQQTPGQGLQFLFEYFSETQRNKGNFPGRFSGRQFSNSRSEMNVSTLELGDSALYLCASKRSAADTQYFGPGTRLTVL.